A single sample is the source of the 5 T cell receptor beta chains below, sequenced in a study of blood T cells in healthy people across ages. Using a J-beta primer mix together with a sample-barcoded 5' primer, a second PCR was run for roughly 7 to 11 cycles. In TCRdb, the 5' RACE reads were re-called with MiXCR into one record per CDR3 protein. The top ten clones hold over 10% of a sample with 650,000 to 1,000,000 distinct CDR3 sequences, around 36% of them seen once. The sample comprised blood. The receptor source for this set is a man between 18 and 29 years old in good health.

This clonotype occurred many times. The chain has TRBV12-3 or TRBV12-4 and TRBJ2-3; 7 bases line up with TRBD1. This CDR3 region has 15 residues. Trimming cost V 3 bases and J 2 bases; bases outside gene matches: 5. The CDR3 nucleotides are TGTGCCAGCAGTTTCCCCGGGACAGTCACAGATACGCAGTATTTT. This codes for CASSFPGTVTDTQYF.

This clonotype came up a few times. The V call is TRBV12-3 or TRBV12-4, the J call TRBJ1-1; 9 positions match TRBD1. J lost 6 bases, V lost 5 bases, and 7 bases had no gene match. CDR3 size: 14 residues. CDR3 region: CASSLGQGIAEAFF. The CDR3 DNA reads TGTGCCAGCAGTCTCGGACAGGGGATCGCTGAAGCTTTCTTT.

This chain links TRBV12-3 or TRBV12-4 with TRBJ1-5; tentative D call: TRBD1 (5 bases). This CDR3 contains 14 residues. Trimming cost V 7 bases and J 6 bases, with 16 bases left between them. CDR3 region: CASTPGRGSQPQHF. CDR3 in DNA: TGTGCCAGCACCCCGGGACGGGGGTCTCAGCCCCAGCATTTT.

The count of this clonotype is one. The gene calls are TRBV20-1 and TRBJ2-6; D tentatively reads TRBD1 or TRBD2 (5 bases each). The CDR3 consists of 17 residues. Germline V gene sequence: CDR1 DFQATT, CDR2 SNEGSKA (reference sequence). The V end was cut by 4 bases, the J end by 1 base, with 17 bases between. In nucleotides, the CDR3 is TGCAGTGCTATCGGACCCTCAGAGGGGTCTGGGGCCAACGTCCTGACTTTC. Amino acids: CSAIGPSEGSGANVLTF.

The DNA of the CDR3 is TGTGCCAGCAGTTTGGGTCCCCCAGGTCAGTACTTC. This encodes CASSLGPPGQYF. This chain links TRBV27 with TRBJ2-5, with unresolved D. V gave up 3 bases and J gave up 11 bases, with 13 bases separating them. CDR1 is MNHEY, CDR2 SMNVEV, per germline (reference sequence). The CDR3 spans 12 residues.